These 20 T cell receptor beta chains share one sample of origin, sequenced in a study of blood T cells in healthy people across ages. For the second PCR, which ran for 7 to 11 cycles, a sample-barcoded 5' primer and a J-beta primer mix were used. Each CDR3 protein gets one entry after TCRdb re-called the 5' RACE reads with MiXCR. Here the sample spans about 830,000 distinct CDR3 sequences, less than 80% being singletons. Sequencing used blood. The source of these receptors is a man aged 25-40 years in good health.

V is TRBV7-2 and J is TRBJ2-1; D call uncertain. CDR3 length: 12 residues. Looked up from germline, CDR1 is SGHTA and CDR2 is FQGNSA. Trimming took off 1 base at V and 14 bases at J, with 12 bases between the two ends. CDR3: CASSLGLGVEFF. In nucleotides, the CDR3 is TGTGCCAGCAGCTTAGGTTTGGGTGTGGAGTTCTTC.

V usage is TRBV20-1 and J usage is TRBJ1-5; D remains unclear. Germline V CDR1 and CDR2: DFQATT, SNEGSKA (reference sequence). The CDR3 is 13 residues long. V was cut by 5 bases and J by 2 bases, with 10 bases left in between. In DNA form, the CDR3 reads TGCAGTGCTCACAGCGGGGGCAATCAGCCCCAGCATTTT. This sequence encodes CSAHSGGNQPQHF.

This clonotype was seen many times. The chain is built from TRBV3-1 and TRBJ2-3, with D perhaps TRBD2 (6 bases). Germline values: CDR1 LGHDT, CDR2 YNNKEL (reference sequence). CDR3 length equals 13 residues. Trimming removed 10 bases at V and 3 bases at J, with 14 bases between. CDR3 sequence (DNA): TGTGCCACCGAAACTAGCTCTACAGATACGCAGTATTTT. This translates into CATETSSTDTQYF.

The chain links TRBV30 to TRBJ2-7, with 7 bases fitting TRBD1. This CDR3 is built from 13 residues. V shed 5 bases and J 2 bases; nucleotides not matched to a gene: 6. CDR1 is GTSNPN, CDR2 SVGIG, per germline (reference sequence). The CDR3 spells CAWHRDSAYEQYF. The CDR3 nucleotides read TGTGCCTGGCACCGGGACAGCGCCTACGAGCAGTACTTC.

The genes are TRBV30 and TRBJ2-4; D possibly corresponds to TRBD1 (5 bases). The last part of the DNA fits TRBJ2-5 better; the J call may be wrong. CDR3 length: 13 amino acids. Germline V gene data show CDR1 as GTSNPN and CDR2 as SVGIG (reference sequence). CDR3 amino acids: CAWRTTGQETQYF. The CDR3 DNA is TGTGCCTGGAGAACTACAGGCCAAGAGACCCAGTACTTC.

The chain combines TRBV20-1 with TRBJ2-3, with D perhaps TRBD2 (6 bases). This CDR3 is built from 15 residues. Germline CDR1 and CDR2: DFQATT and SNEGSKA (reference sequence). The V end lost 6 bases, the J end lost 2 bases, and 18 bases lay between the germline ends. The CDR3 sequence is CSALPPGVDTDTQYF. In DNA, the CDR3 is TGCAGTGCGCTGCCCCCGGGGGTAGACACAGATACGCAGTATTTT.

The rearrangement uses TRBV29-1 and TRBJ2-3, with D uncertain. The CDR3 is 13 residues long. The germline V gene has CDR1 SQVTM and CDR2 ANQGSEA. The V gene lost 5 bases and the J gene lost 3 bases, with 12 bases spanning the gap. The CDR3 loop reads CSVHRVLTDTQYF. CDR3 in DNA: TGCAGCGTTCATCGTGTATTAACAGATACGCAGTATTTT.

The chain is built from TRBV15 and TRBJ2-7; 7 bases are a match to TRBD1. Germline V gene data show CDR1 as LNHNV and CDR2 as YYDKDF (reference sequence). Unmatched junction bases numbered 10, after V lost 2 bases and J lost 3 bases. CDR3 length equals 16 residues. DNA of the CDR3: TGTGCCACCAGCAGATCGTACAGGGGCTCAAACTACGAGCAGTACTTC. It translates to CATSRSYRGSNYEQYF.

The chain couples TRBV5-1 to TRBJ2-3; 11 nucleotides align to TRBD1. The CDR3 has 17 residues. V dropped 5 bases and J dropped 3; count of bases not matched to a gene: 11. Germline values: CDR1 SGHRS, CDR2 YFSETQ. CDR3 DNA sequence: TGCGCCAGCAGGCCGCCCTCCGGGACAGGGGGTACAGATACGCAGTATTTT. Its protein is CASRPPSGTGGTDTQYF.

This clonotype showed up just a few times. The genes are TRBV5-8 and TRBJ2-2; D might be TRBD1 (5 bases). Trimming pared 1 base from V and 0 bases from J, leaving 13 bases between. CDR1 and CDR2 (germline): SGHTS, YDEGEE. The CDR3 runs to 17 residues. CDR3 in amino acids: CASSLPRDGANTGELFF. CDR3 nucleotides: TGTGCCAGCAGCTTGCCCAGGGATGGGGCGAACACCGGGGAGCTGTTTTTT.

The chain is built from TRBV20-1 and TRBJ2-5; 13 nucleotides line up with TRBD2. The length of the CDR3 is 16 residues. V shed 1 base and J 4 bases; nucleotides not matched to a gene: 6. Germline CDR1 DFQATT, CDR2 SNEGSKA (reference sequence). CDR3 protein: CSARATSGGAGETQYF. CDR3 bases: TGCAGTGCTAGAGCTACTAGCGGGGGGGCGGGAGAGACCCAGTACTTC.

In this sample, this clonotype turned up many times. The V call is TRBV29-1, the J call TRBJ2-1, with D hard to call. In germline, CDR1 is SQVTM, CDR2 ANQGSEA. V lost 4 bases to trimming and J lost 6 bases, with 7 bases between them. This CDR3 region has 11 residues. The CDR3 reads CSVGSSNEQFF. The CDR3 DNA reads TGCAGCGTTGGATCCAGCAATGAGCAGTTCTTC.

This clonotype was detected only a few times. This chain joins TRBV6-2 or TRBV6-3 and TRBJ2-5; D gene ambiguous. This CDR3 is built from 12 residues. V lost 0 bases and J lost 1, with 0 bases in between. The germline gives CDR1 MNHEY, CDR2 SVGEGT. The chain's CDR3 is CASSYSQETQYF. The CDR3 bases are TGTGCCAGCAGTTACTCCCAAGAGACCCAGTACTTC.

This clonotype was recorded a few times. The chain combines TRBV20-1 with TRBJ2-7; 8 positions match TRBD2. Per the germline V gene, CDR1 is DFQATT and CDR2 is SNEGSKA (reference sequence). After removal of 3 bases from V and 3 bases from J, the junction contained 4 bases not matched to a gene. CDR3 length: 13 residues. CDR3 nucleotide sequence: TGCAGTGCTAGCGGGGGGGGTCGCTACGAGCAGTACTTC. Translated, it gives CSASGGGRYEQYF.

This chain uses TRBV9 with TRBJ1-6; possibly TRBD1 for D (5 bases). This CDR3 comprises 15 residues. Deletions cut 4 bases from V and 9 bases from J, with 17 bases between. CDR1 SGDLS and CDR2 YYNGEE come from the germline V gene. CDR3 DNA sequence: TGTGCCAGCAGCTCTAGGGACCGGAAGAGTTCACCCCTCCACTTT. As protein: CASSSRDRKSSPLHF.

This clonotype was recorded a few times. This chain joins TRBV29-1 and TRBJ2-3; perhaps TRBD1 as D (8 bases). CDR1 and CDR2 (germline): SQVTM, ANQGSEA. The CDR3 is 13 residues long. Trimming left V 7 bases short and J 6 bases short, with 17 bases between. The CDR3 DNA is TGCAGCGACATACAGGGGGGAGGGGATACGCAGTATTTT. Amino acids: CSDIQGGGDTQYF.

The sample holds many counts of this clonotype. The chain combines TRBV20-1 with TRBJ1-5, with D uncertain. Germline CDR1 is DFQATT and CDR2 is SNEGSKA (reference sequence). Trimming took off 0 bases at V and 0 bases at J, with 18 bases between the two ends. The CDR3 is 18 amino acids. CDR3 nucleotide sequence: TGCAGTGCTAGAGATAGGTCGGTAGGCAGTAATAGCAATCAGCCCCAGCATTTT. It yields the protein CSARDRSVGSNSNQPQHF.

Details on this clonotype: The junction departs from the called germline gene at one end, perhaps through a read error. The chain employs TRBV6-5 and TRBJ2-3; D may be TRBD1 (5 bases). The CDR3 totals 17 residues. CDR1 is MNHEY and CDR2 is SVGAGI in the germline V gene. CDR3 nucleotides: TGTGCCAGCAGTTACTCAAAAACAGGTGGGATCACAGATACGCAGTGTTTT. Amino acids: CASSYSKTGGITDTQCF.

J is TRBJ1-5 and V is TRBV4-3; D unclear. V was cut by 4 bases and J by 2 bases, with 9 bases left in between. Germline assignment: CDR1 LGHNA and CDR2 YSLEER. This CDR3 comprises 14 residues. The CDR3 DNA reads TGCGCCAGCAGCCTTACAACGGGCAATCAGCCCCAGCATTTT. Its protein product is CASSLTTGNQPQHF.

This chain uses TRBV7-8 with TRBJ1-2; 9 bases agree with TRBD1. The CDR3 sequence is 17 residues long. The V gene's germline CDR1 is SGHVS and CDR2 FQNEAQ. Unmatched junction bases numbered 9, after V lost 4 bases and J lost 0 bases. In DNA, the CDR3 is TGTGCCAGCAGCTCAGCCGGGACAGGGATTTCTAACTATGGCTACACCTTC. Translated: CASSSAGTGISNYGYTF.